This T cell receptor (beta chain) was documented in a study of blood T cell repertoires in COVID-19 (dated by TCRdb to the early 2020s). Broadly, across the study: Samples from collaborators originated in the United States, Italy and Spain and spanned both the acute and convalescent phases of COVID-19. Samples were obtained from the ongoing ImmuneRACE study (first 160 participants) and from over 1,000 subjects provided by 6 global collaborators. The material from the prospective study consisted of cDNA or gDNA derived from T cells, B-cell-depleted T cells, or PBMCs. Where HLA class I and class II types were available, the types were taken from metadata supplied by the sample provider, not from assay-based typing. The dataset comprised deeply sampled blood TCRbeta repertoires from subjects exposed to, actively infected with, or recovered from COVID-19. Nearly every sample came with metadata listing a de-identified subject ID, COVID-19 status, age in years and sex. A freely available public database, intended as a resource for researchers studying the immune response to SARS-CoV-2, is where the repertoires were released.

Whole blood was collected in K2EDTA tubes by collaborating institutions according to the institutions' own protocols. For TCRbeta analysis, collaborators shipped samples as frozen whole blood, isolated PBMCs, or DNA extracted from either of those sample types. In the case of this clone: Which antigen it targets is not known. No qualities accompany the bases; no much larger clone lies one base away.

From the cysteine up to the phenylalanine, the CDR3 has a length of 15 residues. Only CDR3 DNA is held: 45 bases, read in frame from base 1. The V end loses 5 bases and the J end loses 0 bases, and a stretch of 13 bases separates them. Via the germline V gene, CDR1 is SGHVS and CDR2 FQNEAQ. The immunoSEQ Assay, a bias-controlled multiplex PCR, was used to amplify TCRbeta CDR3 regions from genomic DNA. On the study's bioinformatics: The number of nucleated cells in each sample was estimated by amplification of reference gene primers within the assay. To quantify the absolute abundance of each unique TCRbeta CDR3 rearrangement, sequence reads were collapsed and filtered. For each sample, productive Simpson clonality was calculated by taking the square root of Simpson's diversity index across productive rearrangements. Sourced from immuneACCESS, this table was stored by TCRdb with only in-frame sequences that have V and J called. A share of the clones is absent; for the studies checked, an unresolved V gene accounts for under half, and the remainder has no known explanation. From that table come the V and J calls and clone size; the DNA was used to work out D and trimming. In all, the sample holds 150,000 to 200,000 clones, and more than 85% of those were seen once. Of the sample, about 6.5% falls within the top ten clones.

Overall results and qualifications from the work: The quantity of clinical and demographic metadata differed by source and by participant and was supplied without curation.

Sample: peripheral blood. The source of this sequence is a woman aged 80 or over in a cohort sampled during active or convalescent COVID-19. The rearranged chain carries TRBV7-8 and TRBJ1-1, with the identity of the D gene unclear. The DNA is as follows: TGTGCCAGCAGCCACCCCCCGGGGTTGAACACTGAAGCTTTCTTT. Its protein is CASSHPPGLNTEAFF.